This TCR beta chain was obtained from a study of cytomegalovirus exposure and HLA in healthy donors. Study-level results: HLA allele associations emerged for about 16,000 TCR beta sequences in a later analysis, at 0.05 false discovery rate. Analysis was carried out at a later point, and it linked a missense DCLRE1C variant to TCR beta V- and J-gene trimming.

CDR1 SGHTA and CDR2 FQGNSA come from the germline V gene. Trimming shortened V by 5 bases and J by 10 bases, and 17 bases separated the two germline ends. The length of the CDR3 is 13 residues. About this clone itself: Antigen specificity is unknown.

Researchers ran the PCR with 60 Vbeta and 13 Jbeta primers. The method was immunoSEQ multiplex PCR; TCRdb's version includes in-frame clones alone and lacks a portion of them. The data hold 200,000 or so clones, with approximately 78% observed a single time. This receptor was identified in a middle-aged woman in good health and CMV-seronegative. Sequencing was done on a sample of PBMCs. The chain carries TRBV7-2 and TRBJ1-1; possibly TRBD1 for D (6 bases). Here the CDR3 DNA reads TGTGCCAGCAGCGCCGGGACAACAGGGCGAGCTTTCTTT. Protein: CASSAGTTGRAFF.